These 16 T cell receptor beta chains were sequenced from one sample in a study of T-cell reconstitution after alpha-beta-depleted transplantation in children. General study results and limits: One year post-transplant, T-cell counts and diversity were largely derived from T cells produced anew.

A library of TCRbeta sequences, prepared with unique molecular identifiers, was generated. TCRdb re-derived calls from the PCR reads in MiXCR, one entry per CDR3 protein. The sample includes some 300,000 distinct CDR3 sequences, almost 8% of them seen just once. Which antigens these TCRs recognize remains unknown. Sequencing used peripheral blood, obtained 360 days after TCRalphabeta/CD19-depleted stem cell transplant. The source is a female patient aged 2-9 years who had a stem cell transplant for Fanconi anemia, so the T cells may come from the graft donor.

This rearrangement joins TRBV14 to TRBJ2-1; D tentatively fits TRBD1 or TRBD2 (5 bases each). Germline V lookup: CDR1 SGHDN, CDR2 FVKESK. The CDR3 contains 16 residues. V shed 0 bases and J shed 5 bases, with 14 bases lying between them. CDR3 DNA: TGTGCCAGCAGCCAAGAAATAGGGGACCGACACAATGAGCAGTTCTTC. Its translation is CASSQEIGDRHNEQFF.

In its sample, this clonotype was seen many times. The chain links TRBV5-1 to TRBJ1-1; tentative D call: TRBD1 (5 bases). Germline lookup yields CDR1 SGHRS and CDR2 YFSETQ. The CDR3 runs 15 residues. V lost 4 bases to trimming and J lost 1 base, with 14 bases between them. CDR3 loop: CASSPFGTRNTEAFF. In DNA form, the CDR3 reads TGCGCCAGCAGCCCCTTCGGGACGAGGAACACTGAAGCTTTCTTT.

The table lists this clonotype with many counts. The chain employs TRBV6-5 and TRBJ2-7; D ambiguous. The length of the CDR3 is 16 residues. The V end lost 2 bases, the J end lost 0 bases, and 14 bases lay between the germline ends. Germline loops: CDR1 MNHEY, CDR2 SVGAGI. This chain's CDR3 is CASSYGSSTISYEQYF. DNA of the CDR3: TGTGCCAGCAGTTACGGGTCATCGACAATCTCCTACGAGCAGTACTTC.

In its sample, this clonotype was seen many times. The chain couples TRBV15 to TRBJ2-5, with D possibly being TRBD1 (5 bases). Trimming cost V 1 base and J 5 bases, with 11 bases left between them. The CDR3 is 14 residues long. Germline CDR1 reads LNHNV; CDR2 reads YYDKDF (reference sequence). DNA for the CDR3: TGTGCCACCAGCAGAGCCAGGGTTCCGGAGACCCAGTACTTC. Translating gives CATSRARVPETQYF.

This clonotype was recorded at least ten times. CDR3: CASSYFPWGEVAYNEQFF. The CDR3 coding sequence is TGTGCCAGCAGTTACTTCCCTTGGGGGGAGGTTGCCTACAATGAGCAGTTCTTC. The chain carries TRBV6-2 or TRBV6-3 and TRBJ2-1, with a possible D match to TRBD2 (6 bases). CDR3 length: 18 amino acids. Trimming pared 1 base from V and 2 bases from J, leaving 18 bases between. In germline, CDR1 is MNHEY, CDR2 SVGEGT.

The chain recombines TRBV28 with TRBJ2-6; D unclear. Germline V CDR1 and CDR2: MDHEN, SYDVKM. Deletions cut 3 bases from V and 0 bases from J, with 12 bases between. The CDR3 covers 17 residues. The DNA of the CDR3 is TGTGCCAGCAGTTTCCCCCCTAGAAGCTCTGGGGCCAACGTCCTGACTTTC. It is translated as CASSFPPRSSGANVLTF.

CDR3 sequence reads: CASSPGWGFGGNQPQHF. The CDR3 DNA reads as TGTGCCAGCAGCCCCGGGTGGGGCTTCGGAGGCAATCAGCCCCAGCATTTT. The rearrangement links TRBV7-8 to TRBJ1-5; weak D call: TRBD1 (5 bases). The germline V gene encodes CDR1 SGHVS and CDR2 FQNEAQ. The CDR3 runs 17 residues. The ends were cut back, 5 bases at V and 2 bases at J, with 19 bases in the middle. Supplemented by reference TRBV7-8 and TRBJ1-5, the full variable domain reads GAGVSQSPRYKVAKRGQDVALRCDPISGHVSLFWYQQALGQGPEFLTYFQNEAQLDKSGLPSDRFFAERPEGSVSTLKIQRTQQEDSAVYLCASSPGWGFGGNQPQHFGDGTRLSIL.

This clonotype was found many times. This chain joins TRBV12-3 or TRBV12-4 and TRBJ1-1; a weak D match, TRBD1 (5 bases). V was cut by 6 bases and J by 6 bases, with 11 bases left in between. The CDR3 is 12 residues long. The CDR3 loop reads CASRMTVAEAFF. As DNA, the CDR3 is TGTGCCAGCAGGATGACAGTTGCTGAAGCTTTCTTT.

This clonotype was recorded many times. This chain joins TRBV20-1 and TRBJ2-7; possible D gene TRBD2, 6 bases. The CDR3 totals 14 residues. Germline lookup yields CDR1 DFQATT and CDR2 SNEGSKA (reference sequence). The V and J ends lost 6 bases and 2 bases respectively, with 17 bases between them. Here the CDR3 reads CSATPGTPPYEQYF. CDR3 DNA: TGCAGTGCCACCCCCGGGACTCCTCCCTACGAGCAGTACTTC.

This chain uses TRBV7-9 with TRBJ2-6, with TRBD2 matching over 7 bases. Germline V gene data show CDR1 as SEHNR and CDR2 as FQNEAQ (reference sequence). This CDR3 is built from 17 residues. The junction had 9 bases not matched to a gene; V was cut back by 6 bases and J by 1 base. The CDR3 DNA is TGTGCCAGCAGACCACGGTCCGGGAGGTCTGGGGCCAACGTCCTGACTTTC. It encodes CASRPRSGRSGANVLTF.

This clonotype was detected ten times or more. The rearrangement uses TRBV10-3 and TRBJ2-6; 9 bases line up with TRBD1. V was pared by 10 bases and J by 1 base, with 8 bases of the junction left unmatched. This CDR3 contains 16 residues. The germline gives CDR1 ENHRY, CDR2 SYGVKD. The CDR3 bases are TGTGCCACCTCCAGGGACAGGGTATCTGGGGCCAACGTCCTGACTTTC. Translated: CATSRDRVSGANVLTF.

The rearrangement uses TRBV20-1 and TRBJ1-5, with 11 positions matching TRBD1. The CDR3 has 14 residues. The V and J ends lost 6 bases and 6 bases, in that order; junction bases with no gene match: 7. From germline, CDR1 is DFQATT and CDR2 SNEGSKA (reference sequence). Written as DNA, the CDR3 is TGCAGTGCGGCCGGGACAGGGGGGGGTCAGCCCCAGCATTTT. This sequence encodes CSAAGTGGGQPQHF.

This chain joins TRBV7-3 and TRBJ2-7; TRBD1 aligns across 7 bases. Germline CDR1 is SGHTA and CDR2 is FQGTGA. The CDR3 runs 13 residues. V trimming: 6 bases; J trimming: 2 bases; junction bases outside the gene matches: 4. CDR3 nucleotides: TGTGCCAGCAGTTGGGGACAGCCCTACGAGCAGTACTTC. Its protein product is CASSWGQPYEQYF.

The sample holds many counts of this clonotype. The chain links TRBV12-3 or TRBV12-4 to TRBJ2-1; 9 bases match TRBD2. This CDR3 has 16 amino acids. V was pared by 5 bases and J by 5 bases, with 10 bases of the junction left unmatched. CDR3 protein: CASSANRGGGNNEQFF. The CDR3 DNA is TGTGCCAGCAGTGCAAACCGCGGGGGGGGTAACAATGAGCAGTTCTTC.

The CDR3 spells CASSLTGVYYGYTF. The CDR3 coding sequence is TGTGCCAGCAGCTTAACGGGGGTCTACTATGGCTACACCTTC. The rearrangement links TRBV7-2 to TRBJ1-2; D is perhaps TRBD1 (5 bases). The CDR3 loop spans 14 amino acids. Germline CDR1 and CDR2: SGHTA and FQGNSA. Trimming took off 2 bases at V and 3 bases at J, with 10 bases between the two ends.

This clonotype was picked up many times. V usage is TRBV28 and J usage is TRBJ2-1; TRBD2 is a possible D gene (6 bases). This CDR3 region has 16 residues. CDR1 is MDHEN, CDR2 SYDVKM, per germline. V was clipped by 5 bases and J by 0 bases, with 14 bases between them. The CDR3: CASSALNGSSYNEQFF. In nucleotides, the CDR3 is TGTGCCAGCAGTGCGCTAAACGGGAGCTCCTACAATGAGCAGTTCTTC.